This T cell receptor beta chain stems from a study of beta chain features in type 1 diabetes. Study observations and caveats: Within the patient group, naive, central memory and Treg TCRB repertoires appeared more similar to each other than within healthy donors.

Staining for CD45RO/CCR7/CD25/CD127/CD95/CD27 allowed sorting of CD4+ naive, central memory, regulatory and stem cell-like memory cells. This clone was detected only a few times. Its target is not known. Trimming cost V 4 bases and J 0 bases, with 12 bases left between them. CDR1 and CDR2 from the germline V gene are MGHRA and YSYEKL. The CDR3 consists of 16 residues. Every isolated RNA sample was fully reverse transcribed, so sequencing captured expressed TCRB transcripts. The average read count of naive, central memory and regulatory T cell samples was 3 million to 4 million. Clones were read by immunoSEQ multiplex PCR, and TCRdb kept only the in-frame ones, dropping some. The table includes around 350,000 clones, roughly 12% detected once.

The genes are TRBV4-1 and TRBJ1-4; D is unresolved. The origin of this receptor is a young man in good health. The specimen was naive CD4+ T cells from blood. The chain's CDR3 is CASSRTLSATNEKLFF. In DNA form, the CDR3 reads TGCGCCAGCAGCCGCACTTTATCTGCAACTAATGAAAAACTGTTTTTT.